This TCR beta chain is drawn from a study of a mutant IDH1 vaccine in newly diagnosed glioma. Study context: Treated patients had a mean age of 40.4 years and a sex split that was around 62% male and about 40% female. Beforehand, treatment had been radiotherapy, temozolomide, or both; the majority received both. Study-wide results and caveats: No link was apparently found between pseudoprogression and changes in top peripheral T cell clonotypes.

The table came from immunoSEQ multiplex PCR; TCRdb's copy has only in-frame clones and leaves some out. The data hold just under 80,000 clones, with around 90% observed a single time. As concerns this clone: Its matching antigen is unknown.

The germline CDR1 and CDR2 sequences are SGHTA and FQGNSA. Deletions cut 5 bases from V and 0 bases from J, with 7 bases between. CDR3 length: 13 amino acids. Time point here: week 5, during vaccination. Alongside topical imiquimod, each dose of vaccine comprised 300 ug of mutant IDH1 20-mer peptide. Those who donated had recent WHO grade 3 or 4 IDH1-mutant, ATRX-lost astrocytomas. The specimen was PBMCs, collected from a glioma patient whose treatment included an IDH1 peptide vaccine. The TCR was taken from a woman aged 45-60 years with glioma. The chain links TRBV7-2 to TRBJ1-2; no clear D. The DNA of the CDR3 is TGTGCCAGCAGCCTCCATCCTAACTATGGCTACACCTTC. This translates into CASSLHPNYGYTF. The full variable domain, rest sourced from reference TRBV7-2 and TRBJ1-2, is GAGVSQSPSNKVTEKGKDVELRCDPISGHTALYWYRQSLGQGLEFLIYFQGNSAPDKSGLPSDRFSAERTGGSVSTLTIQRTQQEDSAVYLCASSLHPNYGYTFGSGTRLTVV.